Below, 17 T cell receptor beta chains from the same sample are listed, as sequenced in a study of cytomegalovirus exposure and HLA in healthy donors. PCR primers comprised 60 Vbeta and 13 Jbeta primers. Libraries were prepared by immunoSEQ multiplex PCR; TCRdb keeps only in-frame clonotypes and omits some of them. The sample shows approximately 150,000 clones, roughly three quarters of them seen only once. The source material was PBMCs. All receptors derive from a male donor in good health and CMV-seropositive.

This clone occurred a few times. CDR3: CASSLGGTQYF. Written as DNA, the CDR3 is TGTGCCAGCAGTTTAGGAGGGACCCAGTACTTC. The chain is built from TRBV27 and TRBJ2-5; weak D call: TRBD2 (5 bases). The CDR3 runs to 11 residues. Germline loops: CDR1 MNHEY, CDR2 SMNVEV (reference sequence). The V end was cut by 2 bases, the J end by 7 bases, with 5 bases between.

This chain connects TRBV5-1 to TRBJ2-4; perhaps TRBD2 as D (6 bases). Germline CDR1 and CDR2: SGHRS and YFSETQ. The ends were cut back, 0 bases at V and 11 bases at J, with 12 bases in the middle. There are 13 residues in the CDR3. This CDR3 is CASSLDWGRLQYF. In DNA form, the CDR3 reads TGCGCCAGCAGCTTGGATTGGGGGAGGCTTCAGTACTTC.

This chain uses TRBV16 with TRBJ1-2; 10 nucleotides align to TRBD1. J gave up 4 bases and V 0 bases, and 2 bases lay outside the gene matches. Germline V lookup: CDR1 KGHSY, CDR2 FQNENV. CDR3 length: 15 residues. The CDR3 here is CASSQSGQGIYGYTF. CDR3 bases: TGTGCCAGCAGCCAATCGGGACAGGGGATCTATGGCTACACCTTC.

V usage is TRBV18 and J usage is TRBJ2-2; perhaps TRBD2 as D (5 bases). Germline assignment: CDR1 KGHSH and CDR2 LQKENI. CDR3 size: 16 residues. The V end lost 4 bases, the J end lost 0 bases, and 12 bases lay between the germline ends. The DNA for the CDR3 is TGTGCCAGCTCACAGGAGGTGGTGACGAACACCGGGGAGCTGTTTTTT. Translating it yields CASSQEVVTNTGELFF.

This clone appeared once. J is TRBJ2-5 and V is TRBV9; 8 bases line up with TRBD2. V shed 7 bases and J 4 bases; nucleotides not matched to a gene: 9. CDR3 length equals 14 residues. CDR1 and CDR2 from the germline V gene are SGDLS and YYNGEE. CDR3 DNA: TGTGCCAGCTCCATCGGGGGGGCCTCAGAGACCCAGTACTTC. Translation: CASSIGGASETQYF.

The J gene is TRBJ2-7, the V gene TRBV5-4; D possibly corresponds to TRBD2 (5 bases). The CDR3 spans 17 residues. V was shortened by 1 base and J by 4 bases, with 21 bases between the two germline ends. The germline V gene has CDR1 SGHNT and CDR2 YYREEE (reference sequence). The CDR3 region has the DNA TGTGCCAGCAGCTTGCGACCCAAAGACTACCTTACTTACGAGCAGTACTTC. This codes for CASSLRPKDYLTYEQYF.

The J gene is TRBJ2-2, the V gene TRBV9, with D possibly matching TRBD1 (5 bases). CDR1 is SGDLS and CDR2 is YYNGEE in the germline V gene. The V and J ends lost 3 bases and 3 bases respectively, with 15 bases between them. The CDR3 consists of 16 residues. For the CDR3, the DNA is TGTGCCAGCAGCGCCAGGGTCCAGGGTGACACCGGGGAGCTGTTTTTT. Translated, it gives CASSARVQGDTGELFF.

CDR3 sequence: CASDGLAGEIRGDTQYF. As DNA, the CDR3 is TGTGCCAGCGATGGACTAGCGGGGGAGATTAGGGGGGATACGCAGTATTTT. This chain joins TRBV2 and TRBJ2-3; 13 positions agree with TRBD2. V shed 8 bases and J 6 bases; nucleotides not matched to a gene: 14. Germline-derived CDR1 and CDR2 are SNHLY and FYNNEI. The CDR3 runs 17 residues. Complete variable domain (other parts from reference TRBV2 and TRBJ2-3): EPEVTQTPSHQVTQMGQEVILRCVPISNHLYFYWYRQILGQKVEFLVSFYNNEISEKSEIFDDQFSVERPDGSNFTLKIRSTKLEDSAMYFCASDGLAGEIRGDTQYFGPGTRLTVL.

The CDR3 region is CASSSPRDSSYEQYF. The CDR3 DNA reads as TGTGCCAGCAGCTCACCGAGGGACAGTTCCTACGAGCAGTACTTC. The genes are TRBV7-8 and TRBJ2-7, with 7 positions matching TRBD1. Germline loops: CDR1 SGHVS, CDR2 FQNEAQ. This CDR3 has 15 amino acids. Trimming cost V 4 bases and J 1 base; bases outside gene matches: 7.

This clone showed up just a few times. Written as DNA, the CDR3 is TGCGCCAGCAGCCCTTGGGCAGGGCTGAACACTGAAGCTTTCTTT. Protein: CASSPWAGLNTEAFF. The chain employs TRBV5-1 and TRBJ1-1, with D maybe TRBD1 (5 bases). This CDR3 has 15 amino acids. The germline V gene has CDR1 SGHRS and CDR2 YFSETQ. Trimming took 4 bases from V and 0 from J, leaving 13 bases between them.

The CDR3 DNA follows: TGTGCCAGCAGCTTAACGGGACAAAGGGAGCAGTACTTC. This sequence encodes CASSLTGQREQYF. The chain recombines TRBV7-3 with TRBJ2-7, with TRBD1 as a possible D gene (6 bases). Trimming left V 0 bases short and J 7 bases short, with 10 bases between. This CDR3 region has 13 residues. Germline V lookup: CDR1 SGHTA, CDR2 FQGTGA.

The CDR3 nucleotides are TGTGCCAGCAGCTTTGGGGACAGGGCCCACGAGCAGTACTTC. This sequence encodes CASSFGDRAHEQYF. This chain connects TRBV7-9 to TRBJ2-7, with 9 positions matching TRBD1. Germline CDR1 is SEHNR and CDR2 is FQNEAQ (reference sequence). This CDR3 is 14 amino acids long. V lost 3 bases and J lost 5; bases outside the gene matches: 5. The full variable domain, completed using reference TRBV7-9 and TRBJ2-7, is DTGVSQNPRHKITKRGQNVTFRCDPISEHNRLYWYRQTLGQGPEFLTYFQNEAQLEKSRLLSDRFSAERPKGSFSTLEIQRTEQGDSAMYLCASSFGDRAHEQYFGPGTRLTVT.

This chain connects TRBV30 to TRBJ2-1; maybe TRBD1 (5 bases). Trimming took off 2 bases at V and 12 bases at J, with 11 bases between the two ends. In germline, CDR1 is GTSNPN, CDR2 SVGIG (reference sequence). The CDR3 has 11 amino acids. CDR3 nucleotide sequence: TGTGCCTGGAGTCAGGGCAAATTGCAGTTCTTC. Encoded protein: CAWSQGKLQFF. The variable domain in full, completed from reference TRBV30 and TRBJ2-1, reads SQTIHQWPATLVQPVGSPLSLECTVEGTSNPNLYWYRQAAGRGLQLLFYSVGIGQISSEVPQNLSASRPQDRQFILSSKKLLLSDSGFYLCAWSQGKLQFFGPGTRLTVL.

A single count supports this clone. This chain connects TRBV7-2 to TRBJ2-5; 11 bases line up with TRBD2. The CDR3 is made up of 14 amino acids. Trimming removed 5 bases from V and 4 bases from J; junction bases left unmatched: 3. CDR1 is SGHTA, CDR2 FQGNSA, per germline. DNA of the CDR3: TGTGCCAGCAGCCCAGGGACTAGCGGAGAGACCCAGTACTTC. Translating it yields CASSPGTSGETQYF.

This chain uses TRBV30 with TRBJ2-2; D might be TRBD2 (5 bases). Germline V lookup: CDR1 GTSNPN, CDR2 SVGIG (reference sequence). CDR3 size: 15 residues. V was clipped by 3 bases and J by 10 bases, with 21 bases between them. CDR3 sequence: CAWRLGKDIIEELFF. The CDR3 DNA sequence: TGTGCCTGGAGGCTCGGGAAGGATATAATCGAGGAGCTGTTTTTT.

On this clone itself: A read error may produce the germline difference seen at one junction end. The V and J genes are TRBV7-9 and TRBJ2-7; unclear D gene. CDR3 size: 10 residues. Germline values: CDR1 SEHNR, CDR2 FQNEAQ (reference sequence). The CDR3 nucleotides are TGTGCCAGCGAACCTTACAGTGGCCAATTC. Protein sequence: CASEPYSGQF.

This clone was counted once. The chain combines TRBV30 with TRBJ2-3; D might be TRBD2 (7 bases). Germline values: CDR1 GTSNPN, CDR2 SVGIG (reference sequence). This CDR3 has 15 amino acids. The ends were cut back, 0 bases at V and 3 bases at J, with 13 bases in the middle. The CDR3 coding sequence is TGTGCCTGGAGTGTAAGTGGGGGGGCTACAGATACGCAGTATTTT. Encoded protein: CAWSVSGGATDTQYF.